These 10 T cell receptor beta chains were sequenced from one sample in a study of vaccination effects on CD4 cells after COVID-19. Assay: immunoSEQ multiplex PCR; the TCRdb copy retains only in-frame clones and omits some. The sample lists under 40,000 clones, approximately 84% occurring once. After expansion with viral peptide pools in the ViraFEST assay, antigen-specific CD4+ T cells were sequenced. When ten to eleven days of culture had elapsed, CD4+ T cells were isolated. It was two doses of either the BNT162b2 or mRNA-1273 vaccine that participants received. These receptors' antigens are unknown. Specimen: CD4+ T cells from PBMCs cultured with HCoV-NL63 spike peptides, collected after COVID-19 vaccination. The receptors come from a human donor who received a COVID-19 vaccine. Some clones in this sample may be carry-over from other donors' samples.

The chain uses TRBV10-3 and TRBJ2-7, with D perhaps matching TRBD2 (5 bases). The length of the CDR3 is 10 residues. The ends were cut back, 10 bases at V and 4 bases at J, with 8 bases in the middle. Germline lookup yields CDR1 ENHRY and CDR2 SYGVKD. The CDR3 protein is CATWEYEQYF. In DNA form, the CDR3 reads TGTGCCACGTGGGAGTACGAGCAGTACTTC.

The gene calls are TRBV19 and TRBJ2-3; 7 bases are shared with TRBD1. This CDR3 region has 15 residues. The junction had 7 bases not matched to a gene; V was cut back by 4 bases and J by 3 bases. From germline, CDR1 is LNHDA and CDR2 SQIVND (reference sequence). CDR3 amino acids: CASSTRQGWTDTQYF. The CDR3 coding sequence is TGTGCCAGTAGTACTCGACAGGGTTGGACAGATACGCAGTATTTT.

The rearrangement joins TRBV11-1 to TRBJ1-5, with D perhaps TRBD1 (5 bases). CDR1 is SGHAT, CDR2 FQDESV, per germline (reference sequence). The CDR3 runs 16 residues. The V and J ends lost 3 bases and 5 bases respectively, with 17 bases between them. The CDR3 DNA sequence: TGTGCCAGCAGCTTGTTTAGACGGGGGAGGGATCAGCCCCAGCATTTT. Its protein product is CASSLFRRGRDQPQHF.

There are a few counts of this clone. J is TRBJ2-5 and V is TRBV28, with 7 bases identical to TRBD1. The CDR3 runs to 13 residues. Germline V CDR1 and CDR2: MDHEN, SYDVKM. The V segment lost 4 bases and the J segment 6 bases; nucleotides outside the gene matches: 5. In DNA form, the CDR3 reads TGTGCCAGCAGTTGGCGACAGGGAAAGACCCAGTACTTC. It specifies CASSWRQGKTQYF. Using reference TRBV28 and TRBJ2-5 for the parts outside the CDR3, the full variable domain is DVKVTQSSRYLVKRTGEKVFLECVQDMDHENMFWYRQDPGLGLRLIYFSYDVKMKEKGDIPEGYSVSREKKERFSLILESASTNQTSMYLCASSWRQGKTQYFGPGTRLLVL.

Points on this clone: The sample contains more than one DNA sequence encoding this CDR3. This sequence joins TRBV7-8 and TRBJ1-1; possible D gene TRBD1, 5 bases. CDR1 is SGHVS and CDR2 is FQNEAQ in the germline V gene. V was clipped by 1 base and J by 1 base, with 10 bases between them. The length of the CDR3 is 15 residues. The CDR3 bases are TGTGCCAGCAGCTTAGGAGGGGCAGGGAACACTGAAGCTTTCTTT. This codes for CASSLGGAGNTEAFF.

The chain uses TRBV5-8 and TRBJ2-7; the D gene is possibly TRBD2 (6 bases). CDR1 is SGHTS and CDR2 is YDEGEE in the germline V gene. CDR3 size: 15 residues. Trimming removed 6 bases at V and 7 bases at J, with 23 bases between. The CDR3 DNA sequence: TGTGCCAGCAAAGGAAGGGGCGGCGGGATGGGGGAGCAGTACGTC. Encoded protein: CASKGRGGGMGEQYV.

This chain joins TRBV19 and TRBJ1-1; the D gene is possibly TRBD1 (6 bases). The V end was cut by 3 bases, the J end by 10 bases, with 15 bases between. The CDR3 has 13 amino acids. CDR1 is LNHDA, CDR2 SQIVND, per germline (reference sequence). The CDR3 bases are TGTGCCAGTAGTATGGCGGCAGGGGAAGGAGCTTTCTTT. It codes for CASSMAAGEGAFF.

V usage is TRBV21-1 and J usage is TRBJ2-7; the tabulated D call, TRBD1, remains unverified against the DNA. TRBV21-1 is classified as a pseudogene. This CDR3 spans 15 amino acids. The chain's CDR3 is CASSKEGTSYLEQYV. Here the CDR3 DNA reads TGTGCCAGCAGCAAAGAGGGGACAAGTTATTTGGAGCAGTACGTC.

CDR3 sequence: CASSMGLGQQETQYF. In DNA form, the CDR3 reads TGTGCCAGTAGTATGGGGCTAGGACAGCAAGAGACCCAGTACTTC. The chain combines TRBV19 with TRBJ2-5, with D perhaps TRBD1 (6 bases). The CDR3 length is 15 residues. Germline loops: CDR1 LNHDA, CDR2 SQIVND (reference sequence). V gave up 3 bases and J gave up 2 bases, with 13 bases separating them.

This clone has more than one count but fewer than ten. The chain carries TRBV9 and TRBJ1-3; D gene ambiguous. Germline V gene lookup returns CDR1 SGDLS and CDR2 YYNGEE. This CDR3 contains 15 residues. V gave up 4 bases and J gave up 0 bases, with 11 bases separating them. The chain's CDR3 is CASSIEGVSGNTIYF. The CDR3 DNA reads TGTGCCAGCAGCATCGAAGGAGTCTCTGGAAACACCATATATTTT.